This T cell receptor (beta chain) was recovered during a study of T cell responses to AZD1222 COVID-19 vaccine. Findings and caveats of the study: Most donors were white British and more were female, and clonal diversity was possibly underestimated. Close to half of all spike-specific TCRs reportedly target regions of the variants that are unmutated.

This clone was observed a few times. What it binds is unknown. Germline CDR1 SNHLY, CDR2 FYNNEI. CDR3 length: 11 amino acids. Trimming left V 6 bases short and J 8 bases short, with 10 bases between. Sequencing used immunoSEQ multiplex PCR; TCRdb keeps in-frame clones, though not all of them. The sample comprises 100,000 to 150,000 clones, 80% to 90% of which are singletons, and less than 11% rests with the top ten. The gene calls are TRBV2 and TRBJ1-2, with a possible D match to TRBD1 (6 bases). This clonotype was sampled from an adult in good health. Material: peripheral blood, obtained on day 0 of AZD1222 vaccination. DNA for the CDR3: TGTGCCAGCAGGGCAGGGGAAGGCTACACCTTC. Protein sequence: CASRAGEGYTF.